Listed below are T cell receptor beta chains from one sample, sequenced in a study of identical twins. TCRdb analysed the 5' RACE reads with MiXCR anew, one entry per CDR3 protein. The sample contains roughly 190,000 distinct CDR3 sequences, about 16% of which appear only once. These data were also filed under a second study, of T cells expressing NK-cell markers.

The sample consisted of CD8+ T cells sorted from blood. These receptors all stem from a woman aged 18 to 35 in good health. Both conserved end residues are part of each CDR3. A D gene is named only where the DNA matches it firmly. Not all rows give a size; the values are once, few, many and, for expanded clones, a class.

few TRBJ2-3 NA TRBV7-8 TGTGCCAGCAGCATCGGCGTAGATACGCAGTATTTT CASSIGVDTQYF
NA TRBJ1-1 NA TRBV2 TGTGCCAGCAGTGACCCCGGGAATGAAGCTTTCTTT CASSDPGNEAFF
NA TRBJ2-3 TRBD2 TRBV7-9 TGTGCCAGCACCTCTAGCGGTCACCCAGATACGCAGTATTTT CASTSSGHPDTQYF
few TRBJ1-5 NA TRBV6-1 TGTGCCAGCAGTGAATTTTCGGGGGGCAATCAGCCCCAGCATTTT CASSEFSGGNQPQHF
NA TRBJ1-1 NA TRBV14 TGTGCCAGCAGCCCCGCTTATCAGACGGTGAACACTGAAGCTTTCTTT CASSPAYQTVNTEAFF
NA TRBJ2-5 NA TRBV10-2 TGCGCCAGCCAGGACGCTTTCTGGGAGACCCAGTACTTC CASQDAFWETQYF
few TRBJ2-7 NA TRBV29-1 TGCAGCGTTGACCTCCCGGGACGGGGCTACGAGCAGTACTTC CSVDLPGRGYEQYF
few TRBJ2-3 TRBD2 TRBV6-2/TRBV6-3 TGTGCCAGCAGTTACGGCGGGAGGGCCTTTGATACGCAGTATTTT CASSYGGRAFDTQYF
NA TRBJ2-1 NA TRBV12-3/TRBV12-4 TGTGCCAGCAGTACCACCCTAGTTGATGAGCAGTTCTTC CASSTTLVDEQFF
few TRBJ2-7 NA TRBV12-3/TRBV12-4 TGTGCCAGCAGTTTTACGGGACAAGACGAATACGAGCAGTACTTC CASSFTGQDEYEQYF
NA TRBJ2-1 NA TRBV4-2 TGTGCCAGCAGCCACATGCTAGACAATGAGCAGTTCTTC CASSHMLDNEQFF
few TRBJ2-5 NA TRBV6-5 TGTGCCAGCAGTTACTCGACGCCGCGGGGCCAAGAGACCCAGTACTTC CASSYSTPRGQETQYF
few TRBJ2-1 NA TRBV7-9 TGTGCCAGCAGCTCCAACGAGGAGTATGAGCAGTTCTTC CASSSNEEYEQFF
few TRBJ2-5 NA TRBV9 TGTGCCAGCAGCTTCACCCTGGGGGGCGCCCAGTACTTC CASSFTLGGAQYF
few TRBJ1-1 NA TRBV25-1 TGTGCCAGCAGTGACAGGGGAGGGCGGACTGAAGCTTTCTTT CASSDRGGRTEAFF
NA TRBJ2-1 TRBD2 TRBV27 TGTGCCAGCACGGGACTAGCGGTAGGTGAGCAGTTCTTC CASTGLAVGEQFF
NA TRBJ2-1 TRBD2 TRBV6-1 TGTGCCAGCACCCCTAGCGGAGGGTACAATGAGCAGTTCTTC CASTPSGGYNEQFF
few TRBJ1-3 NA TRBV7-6 TGTGCCAGCAGCTTCGACAGGCGATCCTCTGGAAACACCATATATTTT CASSFDRRSSGNTIYF
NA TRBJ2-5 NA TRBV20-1 TGCAGTGCCCGACGGCCAATACAGCGGCGGCAAGAGACCCAGTACTTC CSARRPIQRRQETQYF
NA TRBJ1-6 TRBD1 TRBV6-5 TGTGCCAGCAGTTACGGGGGACAGGGTAATTCACCCCTCCACTTT CASSYGGQGNSPLHF